The clone carrying this T cell receptor (beta chain) was detected a few times. Its antigen is not identified. The source of the sample is a study of cytomegalovirus exposure and HLA in healthy donors. Study-wide results and limits: Within an earlier analysis, most TCR beta V segments proved productive either about 90% or about 30% of the time. CMV serostatus stood as the only immune exposure information on hand. In a later analysis, at a false discovery rate of 0.05, over 15,000 TCR beta sequences were associated with HLA alleles.

PCR was performed using 60 Vbeta and 13 Jbeta primers. Produced via immunoSEQ multiplex PCR; TCRdb's table is partial and in-frame only. The data contain about 110,000 clones, roughly 72% of them singletons. The CDR3 is made up of 17 amino acids. CDR1 and CDR2 from the germline V gene are MGHRA and YSYEKL. V dropped 0 bases and J dropped 6 bases, with 18 bases sitting between them. The clonotype was recovered from a man in his thirties or forties in good health and CMV-seronegative. This chain connects TRBV4-1 to TRBJ2-4; D possibly corresponds to TRBD2 (5 bases). The sequenced sample consisted of PBMCs. The CDR3, as DNA: TGCGCCAGCAGCCAAGATGTAAAAGGACCCCGGGGAAACATTCAGTACTTC. This translates into CASSQDVKGPRGNIQYF.